A single TCR beta chain is shown here with its context. No antigen is known for it. These data belong to a study of cytomegalovirus exposure and HLA in healthy donors. Study overall: There were roughly 110 million unique TCR beta sequences, drawn from about 179 million T cells, in an earlier analysis. Falling in the Caucasian-associated ancestry cluster were 80% to 90% of under 450 genotyped donors. Regarding the study as a whole: Indistinguishable V segments, including TRBV6-2 and TRBV6-3, were excluded. Beyond CMV serostatus, there was no information to go on about immune exposure.

V dropped 5 bases and J dropped 6; count of bases not matched to a gene: 9. The CDR3 is 16 residues long. Germline CDR1 reads SGHTA; CDR2 reads FQGTGA. Amplification used 60 Vbeta primers and 13 Jbeta primers. Assay: immunoSEQ multiplex PCR; the TCRdb copy retains only in-frame clones and omits some. The sample gives more than 80,000 clones, less than 80% of which show up once; 3% to 4% is in the top ten. Sequenced sample: PBMCs. This receptor was obtained from a man in his sixties in good health and CMV-seronegative. The J gene is TRBJ2-5, the V gene TRBV7-3; TRBD2 matches 13 bases. CDR3 bases: TGTGCCAGCAGCCTGAGTGGACTAGCGGGGGCGAAGACCCAGTACTTC. Residues: CASSLSGLAGAKTQYF.